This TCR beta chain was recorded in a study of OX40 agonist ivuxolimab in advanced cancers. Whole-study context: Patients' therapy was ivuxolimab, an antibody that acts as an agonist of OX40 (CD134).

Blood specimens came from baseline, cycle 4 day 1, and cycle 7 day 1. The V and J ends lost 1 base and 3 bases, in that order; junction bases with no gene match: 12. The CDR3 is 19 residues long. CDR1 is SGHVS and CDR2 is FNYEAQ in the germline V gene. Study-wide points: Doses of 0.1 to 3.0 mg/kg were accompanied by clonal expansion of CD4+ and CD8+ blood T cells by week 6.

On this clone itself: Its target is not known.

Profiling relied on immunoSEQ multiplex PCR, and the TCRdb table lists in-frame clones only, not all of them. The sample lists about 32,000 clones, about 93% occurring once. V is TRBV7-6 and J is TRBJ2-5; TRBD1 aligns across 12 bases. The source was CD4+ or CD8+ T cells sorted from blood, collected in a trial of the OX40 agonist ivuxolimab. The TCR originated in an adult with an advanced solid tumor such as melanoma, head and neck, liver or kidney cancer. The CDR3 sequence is CASSLDTGTGGLIEETQYF. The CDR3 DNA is TGTGCCAGCAGCTTAGATACCGGGACAGGGGGCCTAATTGAAGAGACCCAGTACTTC. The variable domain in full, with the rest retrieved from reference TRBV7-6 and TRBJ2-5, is GAGVSQSPRYKVTKRGQDVALRCDPISGHVSLYWYRQALGQGPEFLTYFNYEAQQDKSGLPNDRFSAERPEGSISTLTIQRTEQRDSAMYRCASSLDTGTGGLIEETQYFGPGTRLLVL.